What follows is one T cell receptor beta chain and its context. Its antigen remains unidentified. These data belong to a study of blood T cells in healthy people across ages. Findings and caveats of the study: Total diversity from one million sequenced T cells was likely underestimated.

The CDR3 consists of 16 residues. About 9.6 milliliters of peripheral blood were drawn from each donor into EDTA-treated tubes. For the second PCR, which ran for 7 to 11 cycles, a sample-barcoded 5' primer and a J-beta primer mix were used. TCRdb called the 5' RACE reads again in MiXCR, with one record for every CDR3 protein. The sample records over 1,500,000 distinct CDR3 sequences, about 39% being singletons. This sequence joins TRBV21-1 and TRBJ2-3; the table names TRBD2, a call not compared with the DNA. TRBV21-1 is classified as a pseudogene. Sequences were obtained from blood. The TCR originated in a human donor in good health. The CDR3 here is CASTSMWADLGDTQYF. The CDR3 DNA follows: TGTGCCAGCACCTCCATGTGGGCAGACCTCGGAGATACGCAGTATTTT.